Sequencing of this TCR beta chain was carried out in a study of blood T cell repertoires in COVID-19. Looking at the study overall: PBMCs, B-cell-depleted T cells, or T cells provided the cDNA or gDNA that made up the material.

Original methodology: How many nucleated cells were present was estimated from reference gene primer amplification. The method was immunoSEQ multiplex PCR; TCRdb's version includes in-frame clones alone and lacks a portion of them. Clonal size and the V and J genes are those of that table, whereas D and trimming came from the DNA. The table includes 150,000 to 200,000 clones, around 83% detected once. This CDR3 is 15 amino acids long. Looked up from germline, CDR1 is KGHSH and CDR2 is LQKENI. The junction had 6 bases not matched to a gene; V was cut back by 3 bases and J by 9 bases. Sequencing was carried out using peripheral blood. J is TRBJ1-6 and V is TRBV18, with 9 bases matching TRBD1. This TCR was recovered from a man between 65 and 85 years old who had recovered from COVID-19. In nucleotides, the CDR3 is TGTGCCAGCTCACCCGGGACAGGGAGCGGTTCACCCCTCCACTTT. Translation: CASSPGTGSGSPLHF. Full variable domain (remainder filled in from reference TRBV18 and TRBJ1-6): NAGVMQNPRHLVRRRGQEARLRCSPMKGHSHVYWYRQLPEEGLKFMVYLQKENIIDESGMPKERFSAEFPKEGPSILRIQQVVRGDSAAYFCASSPGTGSGSPLHFGNGTRLTVT.